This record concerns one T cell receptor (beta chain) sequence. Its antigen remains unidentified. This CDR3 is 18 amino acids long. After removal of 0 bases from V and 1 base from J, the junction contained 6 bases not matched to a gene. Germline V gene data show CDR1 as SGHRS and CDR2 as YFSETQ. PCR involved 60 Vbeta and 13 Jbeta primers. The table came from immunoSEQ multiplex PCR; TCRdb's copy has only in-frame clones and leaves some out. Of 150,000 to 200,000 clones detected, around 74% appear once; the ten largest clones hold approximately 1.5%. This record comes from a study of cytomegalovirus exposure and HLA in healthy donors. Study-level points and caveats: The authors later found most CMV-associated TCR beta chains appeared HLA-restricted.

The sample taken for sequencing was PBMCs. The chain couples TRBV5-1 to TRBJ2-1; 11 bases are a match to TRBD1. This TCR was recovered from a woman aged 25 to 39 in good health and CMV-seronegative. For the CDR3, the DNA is TGCGCCAGCAGCTTGGCCGGGACAGGGGGTACTTCCTACAATGAGCAGTTCTTC. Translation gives CASSLAGTGGTSYNEQFF.